This TCR beta chain was identified during a study of blood T cells in healthy people across ages. Then a second PCR, running about 6 to 11 cycles, was carried out with a sample-barcoded 5' primer and a J-beta primer mix. Each of the cDNA molecules was tagged by a template-switch adaptor with 12 random nucleotides. TCRdb itself ran the 5' RACE reads through MiXCR, one entry per CDR3 protein. Of about 810,000 distinct CDR3 sequences in the sample, roughly 35% are singletons; the top ten hold 10% to 15%. About this clonotype itself: The antigen is unknown.

Per germline, CDR1 SGHRS and CDR2 YFSETQ. This CDR3 contains 15 residues. V dropped 2 bases and J dropped 13 bases, with 22 bases sitting between them. General study points: Higher diversity, along with more naive CD4+ cells, distinguished long-lived donors from aged donors. Leaving the PBMCs unsorted stopped any conclusive comparison of naive versus antigen-experienced cells.

This clonotype was obtained from a man aged 18-30 years in good health. This chain uses TRBV5-1 with TRBJ2-4; D may be TRBD2 (7 bases). The sequenced material came from blood. CDR3 sequence (DNA): TGCGCCAGCAGCTTATTAACGGGGGGCCAACATGACCAGTACTTC. Translation gives CASSLLTGGQHDQYF.